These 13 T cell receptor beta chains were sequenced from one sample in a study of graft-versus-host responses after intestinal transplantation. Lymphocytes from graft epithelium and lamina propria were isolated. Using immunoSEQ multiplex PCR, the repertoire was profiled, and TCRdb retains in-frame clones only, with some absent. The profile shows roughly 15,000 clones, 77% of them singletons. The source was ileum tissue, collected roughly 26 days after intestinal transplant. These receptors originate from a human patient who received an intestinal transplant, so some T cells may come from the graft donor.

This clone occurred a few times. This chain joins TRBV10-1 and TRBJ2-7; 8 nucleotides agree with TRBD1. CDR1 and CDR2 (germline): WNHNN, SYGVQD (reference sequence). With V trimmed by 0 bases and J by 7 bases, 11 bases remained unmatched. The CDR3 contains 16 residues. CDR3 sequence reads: CASSESTPQGAGEQYV. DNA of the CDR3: TGCGCCAGCAGTGAGTCGACCCCCCAGGGGGCTGGTGAGCAGTACGTC.

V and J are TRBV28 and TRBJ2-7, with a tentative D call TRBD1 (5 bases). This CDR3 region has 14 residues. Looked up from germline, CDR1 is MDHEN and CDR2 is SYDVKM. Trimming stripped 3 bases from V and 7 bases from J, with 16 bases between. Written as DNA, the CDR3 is TGTGCCAGCAGTTTCGGGCAGGGCCCCCGGGAGCAGTACGTC. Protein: CASSFGQGPREQYV.

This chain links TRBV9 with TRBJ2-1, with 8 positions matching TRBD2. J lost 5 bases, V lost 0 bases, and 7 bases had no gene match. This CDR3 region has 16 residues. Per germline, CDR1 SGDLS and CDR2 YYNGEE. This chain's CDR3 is CASSVAASGGHNEQFF. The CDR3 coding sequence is TGTGCCAGCAGCGTAGCGGCCAGCGGGGGCCACAATGAGCAGTTCTTC.

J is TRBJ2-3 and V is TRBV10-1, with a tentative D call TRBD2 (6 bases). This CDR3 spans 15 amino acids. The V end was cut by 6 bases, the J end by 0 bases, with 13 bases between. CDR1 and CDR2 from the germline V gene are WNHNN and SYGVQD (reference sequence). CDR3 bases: TGCGCCAGCAGCCGGGACTTGTCTAGCACAGATACGCAGTATTTT. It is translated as CASSRDLSSTDTQYF.

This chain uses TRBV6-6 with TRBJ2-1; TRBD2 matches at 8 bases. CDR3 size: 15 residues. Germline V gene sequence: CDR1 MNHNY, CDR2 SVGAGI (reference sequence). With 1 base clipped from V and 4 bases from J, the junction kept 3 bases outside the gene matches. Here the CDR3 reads CASSYFSGAYNEQFF. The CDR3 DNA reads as TGTGCCAGCAGTTACTTTAGCGGGGCATACAATGAGCAGTTCTTC.

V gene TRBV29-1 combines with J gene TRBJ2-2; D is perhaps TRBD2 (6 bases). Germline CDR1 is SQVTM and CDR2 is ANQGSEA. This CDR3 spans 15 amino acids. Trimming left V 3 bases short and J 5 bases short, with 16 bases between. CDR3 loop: CSVDPRGVGTGELFF. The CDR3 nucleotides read TGCAGCGTTGATCCCCGCGGGGTGGGAACCGGGGAGCTGTTTTTT.

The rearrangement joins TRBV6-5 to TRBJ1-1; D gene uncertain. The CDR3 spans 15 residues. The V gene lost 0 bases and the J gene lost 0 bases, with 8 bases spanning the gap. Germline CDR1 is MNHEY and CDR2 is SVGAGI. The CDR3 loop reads CASSYSRLMNTEAFF. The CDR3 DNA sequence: TGTGCCAGCAGTTACTCGCGCCTCATGAACACTGAAGCTTTCTTT.

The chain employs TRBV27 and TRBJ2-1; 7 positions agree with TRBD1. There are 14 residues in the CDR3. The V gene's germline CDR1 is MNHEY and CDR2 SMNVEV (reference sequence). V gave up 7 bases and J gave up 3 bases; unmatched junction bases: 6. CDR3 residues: CASTPGTVYNEQFF. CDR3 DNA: TGTGCCAGCACCCCCGGGACAGTCTACAATGAGCAGTTCTTC.

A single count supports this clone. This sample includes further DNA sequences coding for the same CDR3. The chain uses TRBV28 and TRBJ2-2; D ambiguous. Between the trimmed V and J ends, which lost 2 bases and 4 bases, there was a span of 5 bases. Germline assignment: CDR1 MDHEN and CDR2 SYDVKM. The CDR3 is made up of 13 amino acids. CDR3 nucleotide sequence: TGTGCCAGCAGTTTAACGGGCACCGGGGAGCTGTTTTTT. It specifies CASSLTGTGELFF. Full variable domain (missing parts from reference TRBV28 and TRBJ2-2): DVKVTQSSRYLVKRTGEKVFLECVQDMDHENMFWYRQDPGLGLRLIYFSYDVKMKEKGDIPEGYSVSREKKERFSLILESASTNQTSMYLCASSLTGTGELFFGEGSRLTVL.

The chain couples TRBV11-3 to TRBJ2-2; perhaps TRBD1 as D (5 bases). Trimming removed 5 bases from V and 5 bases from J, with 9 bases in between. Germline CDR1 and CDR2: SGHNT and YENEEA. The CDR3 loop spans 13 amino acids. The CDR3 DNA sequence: TGTGCCAGCAGCCCGACAGTTACCGGGGAGCTGTTTTTT. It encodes CASSPTVTGELFF.

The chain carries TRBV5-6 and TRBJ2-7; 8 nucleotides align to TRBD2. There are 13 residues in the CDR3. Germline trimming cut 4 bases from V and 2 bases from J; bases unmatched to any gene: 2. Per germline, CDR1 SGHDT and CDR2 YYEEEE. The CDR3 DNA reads TGTGCCAGCAGCCCGGGACTAGCCTACGAGCAGTACTTC. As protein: CASSPGLAYEQYF.

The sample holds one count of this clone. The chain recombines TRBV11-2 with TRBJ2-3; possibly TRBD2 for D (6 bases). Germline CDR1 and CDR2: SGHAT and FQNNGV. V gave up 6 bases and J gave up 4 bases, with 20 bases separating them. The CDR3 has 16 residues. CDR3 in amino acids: CASSKGLLGIADTQYF. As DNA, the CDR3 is TGTGCCAGCAGTAAGGGACTTTTAGGGATCGCAGATACGCAGTATTTT.

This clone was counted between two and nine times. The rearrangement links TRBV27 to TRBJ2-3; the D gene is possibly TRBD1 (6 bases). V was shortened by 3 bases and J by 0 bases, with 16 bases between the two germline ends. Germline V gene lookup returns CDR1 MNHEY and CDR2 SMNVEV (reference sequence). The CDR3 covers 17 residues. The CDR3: CASSFTGMVPSTDTQYF. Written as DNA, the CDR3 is TGTGCCAGCAGTTTTACAGGGATGGTTCCTAGCACAGATACGCAGTATTTT.